Shown below are 20 T cell receptor beta chains from a single sample sequenced in a study of blood T cell repertoires in COVID-19. Some clones are missing from TCRdb's copy, which holds only in-frame ones; the method was immunoSEQ multiplex PCR. The data show approximately 220,000 clones, 85% seen once. Sequenced material: PBMCs or T cells enriched from blood (not recorded which). These receptors originate from a man aged 35-49 years who had recovered from COVID-19.

CDR3: CASSQGRVEETQYF. CDR3 bases: TGTGCCAGCAGCCAAGGCAGGGTAGAAGAGACCCAGTACTTC. The gene calls are TRBV14 and TRBJ2-5, with D possibly being TRBD1 (5 bases). Germline-derived CDR1 and CDR2 are SGHDN and FVKESK. The CDR3 is 14 residues long. V lost 1 base to trimming and J lost 3 bases, with 9 bases between them.

This clone appeared a single time. The chain carries TRBV7-3 and TRBJ2-3; TRBD2 matches 11 bases. The V segment lost 5 bases and the J segment 5 bases; nucleotides outside the gene matches: 6. The CDR3 is 15 amino acids. Germline V gene lookup returns CDR1 SGHTA and CDR2 FQGTGA. The CDR3 DNA follows: TGTGCCAGCAGCCTTAGCGGGAGGGCCAAAGATACGCAGTATTTT. It translates to CASSLSGRAKDTQYF.

V and J are TRBV7-2 and TRBJ1-1; D is ambiguous. V was trimmed by 5 bases and J by 0 bases, leaving 7 bases between them. In germline, CDR1 is SGHTA, CDR2 FQGNSA. The CDR3 contains 13 residues. The CDR3 DNA follows: TGTGCCAGCAGCGAGACACTGAACACTGAAGCTTTCTTT. Its translation is CASSETLNTEAFF.

This chain links TRBV30 with TRBJ2-7; 13 nucleotides line up with TRBD2. This CDR3 region has 15 residues. The V gene end was trimmed by 2 bases and the J gene end by 2 bases; junction bases not matched to a gene: 3. Germline V gene data show CDR1 as GTSNPN and CDR2 as SVGIG (reference sequence). CDR3 in amino acids: CAWSKGLAGPYEQYF. DNA of the CDR3: TGTGCCTGGAGTAAGGGACTAGCGGGGCCCTACGAGCAGTACTTC.

V gene TRBV6-2 or TRBV6-3 combines with J gene TRBJ2-7, with 13 bases matching TRBD2. CDR1 is MNHEY, CDR2 SVGEGT, per germline. Germline trimming cut 5 bases from V and 2 bases from J; bases unmatched to any gene: 3. The CDR3 totals 15 residues. The CDR3 sequence is CASSAGTSGTYEQYF. The CDR3 region has the DNA TGTGCCAGCAGTGCCGGGACTAGCGGGACCTACGAGCAGTACTTC.

The chain employs TRBV7-9 and TRBJ2-1; 10 bases line up with TRBD2. After removal of 5 bases from V and 5 bases from J, the junction contained 6 bases not matched to a gene. The CDR3 is 15 amino acids. Germline V CDR1 and CDR2: SEHNR, FQNEAQ (reference sequence). DNA of the CDR3: TGTGCCAGCAGCCTTAGTAGCGGGAGGAACAATGAGCAGTTCTTC. Its translation is CASSLSSGRNNEQFF.

This chain uses TRBV11-2 with TRBJ2-1; possible D gene TRBD2, 6 bases. This CDR3 spans 18 amino acids. CDR1 SGHAT and CDR2 FQNNGV come from the germline V gene. V dropped 0 bases and J dropped 8 bases, with 23 bases sitting between them. The CDR3: CASSLEFGRTYGGDEQFF. For the CDR3, the DNA is TGTGCCAGCAGCTTAGAATTTGGGAGGACTTACGGAGGCGATGAGCAGTTCTTC.

CDR3 nucleotides: TGTGCCGGGAAGGGGCGCAATCAGCCCCAGCATTTT. Residues: CAGKGRNQPQHF. The J gene is TRBJ1-5, the V gene TRBV28; D perhaps matches TRBD1 (5 bases). The V end lost 11 bases, the J end lost 2 bases, and 10 bases lay between the germline ends. The length of the CDR3 is 12 residues. Germline V CDR1 and CDR2: MDHEN, SYDVKM.

The chain couples TRBV5-1 to TRBJ2-7; D gene uncertain. The CDR3 is 16 residues long. The V gene's germline CDR1 is SGHRS and CDR2 YFSETQ. V lost 0 bases and J lost 0, with 13 bases in between. The CDR3 is CASSLARFSFSYEQYF. DNA for the CDR3: TGCGCCAGCAGCTTGGCTAGGTTTTCGTTCTCCTACGAGCAGTACTTC.

The gene calls are TRBV19 and TRBJ1-4; D perhaps matches TRBD1 (5 bases). Trimming cost V 4 bases and J 10 bases, with 19 bases left between them. In germline, CDR1 is LNHDA, CDR2 SQIVND (reference sequence). The CDR3 has 15 residues. The CDR3 DNA sequence: TGTGCCAGTAGTAGGCTGGGGGGAGAGAGCGGAAAACTGTTTTTT. It specifies CASSRLGGESGKLFF.

The rearrangement uses TRBV6-4 and TRBJ2-7, with 10 bases matching TRBD2. The germline V gene encodes CDR1 MRHNA and CDR2 SNTAGT. This CDR3 region has 16 residues. The V segment lost 2 bases and the J segment 1 base; nucleotides outside the gene matches: 5. The CDR3 loop is CASSDPSGRQSYEQYF. In nucleotides, the CDR3 is TGTGCCAGCAGTGACCCTAGCGGGAGACAGTCCTACGAGCAGTACTTC.

The chain has TRBV6-5 and TRBJ1-2; no definite D call. Germline-derived CDR1 and CDR2 are MNHEY and SVGAGI. The CDR3 sequence is 16 residues long. V was shortened by 3 bases and J by 4 bases, with 18 bases between the two germline ends. CDR3 in DNA: TGTGCCAGCAGTTATTCGATGCTTCTAGGTTCCTATGGCTACACCTTC. This encodes CASSYSMLLGSYGYTF.

The chain has TRBV10-3 and TRBJ1-2; 7 nucleotides align to TRBD1. The CDR3 length is 12 residues. Germline-derived CDR1 and CDR2 are ENHRY and SYGVKD. V lost 10 bases to trimming and J lost 2 bases; unmatched junction nucleotides: 4. CDR3 loop: CATWDRNYGYTF. In nucleotides, the CDR3 is TGTGCCACTTGGGACAGAAACTATGGCTACACCTTC.

The chain couples TRBV12-3 or TRBV12-4 to TRBJ1-5; 8 bases align to TRBD1. The CDR3 length is 13 residues. The trim removed 5 bases at V and 6 bases at J, leaving 3 bases unmatched. The CDR3 DNA reads as TGTGCCAGCAGTCAGGGGGCGGTTCAGCCCCAGCATTTT. Translation gives CASSQGAVQPQHF.

The rearrangement uses TRBV28 and TRBJ2-3, with 8 bases aligning to TRBD2. Trimming at V came to 5 bases and at J to 3 bases, leaving 22 bases not matched to a gene. CDR3 length equals 20 residues. Germline V gene sequence: CDR1 MDHEN, CDR2 SYDVKM. Here the CDR3 DNA reads TGTGCCAGCAGTCCCTTCGGGGCGACCGGACGAGGCGGGGGGACAGATACGCAGTATTTT. Protein: CASSPFGATGRGGGTDTQYF.

The chain recombines TRBV4-2 with TRBJ2-2; D not resolved. The V and J ends lost 0 bases and 1 base respectively, with 6 bases between them. CDR1 and CDR2 from the germline V gene are LGHNA and YNFKEQ. This CDR3 comprises 15 residues. CDR3 bases: TGTGCCAGCAGCCAAGATCCTTTGAACACCGGGGAGCTGTTTTTT. It is translated as CASSQDPLNTGELFF.

This clone was counted a few times. This chain joins TRBV5-5 and TRBJ1-2, with 10 bases that match TRBD1. Losses at the gene ends were 4 bases for V and 8 bases for J; bases not matched to a gene: 11. Germline V lookup: CDR1 SGHKS, CDR2 YYEKEE (reference sequence). CDR3 length: 15 amino acids. The CDR3 spells CASSRSRDRGWGYTF. The CDR3 nucleotides read TGTGCCAGCAGCCGGTCCCGGGACAGGGGCTGGGGCTACACCTTC.

V usage is TRBV6-5 and J usage is TRBJ1-2; a weak D match, TRBD1 (6 bases). The CDR3 is 13 residues long. V gave up 6 bases and J gave up 12 bases, with 20 bases separating them. Germline V gene sequence: CDR1 MNHEY, CDR2 SVGAGI. CDR3 residues: CASRVDSAGGNTF. The CDR3 DNA reads TGTGCCAGCAGGGTGGACAGCGCCGGTGGAAACACCTTC.

The J gene is TRBJ1-4, the V gene TRBV3-1 (or the pseudogene TRBV3-2); 8 bases agree with TRBD1. The germline gives CDR1 LGHDT, CDR2 YNNKEL (reference sequence). V gave up 3 bases and J gave up 7 bases; unmatched junction bases: 1. This CDR3 comprises 13 residues. The CDR3 nucleotides are TGTGCCAGCAGCCAGGGACAGGTTGAAAAACTGTTTTTT. This gives the protein CASSQGQVEKLFF.

The V and J genes are TRBV18 and TRBJ1-1; TRBD1 matches 8 bases. This CDR3 region has 16 residues. CDR1 KGHSH and CDR2 LQKENI come from the germline V gene. The J segment lost 0 bases and the V segment lost 3 bases, leaving 6 bases of the junction unmatched. The CDR3 sequence: CASSPGTGPMNTEAFF. The CDR3 bases are TGTGCCAGCTCACCTGGGACAGGACCCATGAACACTGAAGCTTTCTTT.